The TCR beta chain under discussion was sequenced for a study of tumor and adjacent non-tumor tissue in lung cancer. Study results and caveats: Shorter survival was associated with higher TCR diversity in tumors.

CDR3 length: 15 amino acids. Germline-derived CDR1 and CDR2 are SGHRS and YFSETQ. In regard to this clonotype: Its antigen is unidentified. The junction differs from germline at one of its ends, possibly a read error.

This sample's RNA came from whole unsorted tissue. Three rounds of nested PCR, following a modified ARM-PCR protocol, produced the TCRbeta library. Each CDR3 protein is one row after TCRdb ran MiXCR on the multiplex PCR reads. The repertoire holds about 76,000 distinct CDR3 sequences, with around two thirds as singletons. This clonotype originated in a woman in her 70s with non-small cell lung cancer. Sequenced material: lung tumor tissue. The gene calls are TRBV5-1 and TRBJ2-1; D unclear. CDR3 DNA: TGCGCCAGCAGCTTAGGAGTAGGTGGGAATAATGGGCAGTTCTTC. Encoded protein: CASSLGVGGNNGQFF.